A single sample is the source of the 27 T cell receptor beta chains below, sequenced in a study of lymphopenia after photon versus proton radiotherapy (dated by TCRdb to between 2017 and 2020). The library was built by means of the immunoSEQ multiplex PCR assay. The immuneACCESS repertoire file appears here via TCRdb, limited to in-frame rearrangements. These files lack a portion of the clones; in checked studies, under half of the deficit traces to unresolved V genes, and the cause of the others is not known. This sample is represented by roughly 63,000 clones; approximately 84% of them were singletons. The top ten constitute around 2.2% of the sample. The sequencing here drew on peripheral blood, taken from a patient treated with proton-based radiotherapy. These TCRs come from a man aged 55 to 69 with pancreatic cancer.

The chain employs TRBV7-3 and TRBJ1-5, with D perhaps TRBD1 (5 bases). Trimming shortened V by 2 bases and J by 9 bases, and 11 bases separated the two germline ends. Per germline, CDR1 SGHTA and CDR2 FQGTGA. This CDR3 contains 13 residues. The CDR3 bases are TGTGCCAGCAGCTTACATCCGGGGGGGCCCCAGCATTTT. Protein product: CASSLHPGGPQHF.

The chain links TRBV11-3 to TRBJ1-1; TRBD1 matches 7 bases. The junction had 14 bases not matched to a gene; V was cut back by 6 bases and J by 7 bases. Germline loops: CDR1 SGHNT, CDR2 YENEEA. This CDR3 has 15 residues. The DNA of the CDR3 is TGTGCCAGCAGTTGGAAGGGTATCCGGGACAGTGAAGCTTTCTTT. Residues: CASSWKGIRDSEAFF.

The rearrangement joins TRBV28 to TRBJ1-2, with D maybe TRBD1 (6 bases). From germline, CDR1 is MDHEN and CDR2 SYDVKM. V was trimmed by 6 bases and J by 3 bases, leaving 17 bases between them. This CDR3 has 15 residues. The CDR3 bases are TGTGCCAGCAGGAACCTTGGCTACAGGGACTATGGCTACACCTTC. Translated, it gives CASRNLGYRDYGYTF.

This rearrangement joins TRBV5-8 to TRBJ1-3, with 9 bases that match TRBD1. In germline, CDR1 is SGHTS, CDR2 YDEGEE. The CDR3 has 16 residues. The V segment lost 5 bases and the J segment 0 bases; nucleotides outside the gene matches: 6. The CDR3 DNA sequence: TGTGCCAGCAGTTACAGGGGGCACAACTCTGGAAACACCATATATTTT. Protein: CASSYRGHNSGNTIYF. Full variable domain (outside the CDR3, taken from reference TRBV5-8 and TRBJ1-3): EAGVTQSPTHLIKTRGQQATLRCSPISGHTSVYWYQQALGLGLQFLLWYDEGEERNRGNFPPRFSGRQFPNYSSELNVNALELEDSALYLCASSYRGHNSGNTIYFGEGSWLTVV.

The chain is built from TRBV4-1 and TRBJ2-2; no clear D. This CDR3 spans 13 amino acids. CDR1 MGHRA and CDR2 YSYEKL come from the germline V gene. Between the trimmed V and J ends, which lost 0 bases and 7 bases, there was a span of 6 bases. CDR3 sequence: CASSQDPGGELFF. The CDR3 DNA is TGCGCCAGCAGCCAAGATCCTGGCGGGGAGCTGTTTTTT.

The rearrangement uses TRBV7-9 and TRBJ1-3; unclear D gene. Germline CDR1 SEHNR, CDR2 FQNEAQ (reference sequence). V lost 4 bases and J 4 bases, leaving 11 bases between the germline ends. The CDR3 loop spans 14 amino acids. Here the CDR3 reads CASSSTTPGNTIYF. The CDR3 DNA reads TGTGCCAGCAGCTCCACTACCCCCGGAAACACCATATATTTT.

For this clone: One junction end does not reproduce the germline sequence, and a read error may be involved. The chain links TRBV5-6 to TRBJ1-1, with TRBD1 identical over 10 bases. From germline, CDR1 is SGHDT and CDR2 YYEEEE. The CDR3 runs to 15 residues. Here the CDR3 reads CASSYRDRGRPEAFF. CDR3 nucleotide sequence: TGTGCCAGCAGTTACCGGGACAGGGGCCGTCCTGAGGCTTTCTTT.

The rearrangement joins TRBV6-5 to TRBJ1-1; D perhaps matches TRBD1 (6 bases). The CDR3 extends over 14 amino acids. Germline CDR1 is MNHEY and CDR2 is SVGAGI. V was pared by 2 bases and J by 3 bases, with 10 bases between. As DNA, the CDR3 is TGTGCCAGCAGTTACACGGGGGCCTACACTGAAGCTTTCTTT. Its translation is CASSYTGAYTEAFF.

The gene calls are TRBV28 and TRBJ1-2, with D perhaps matching TRBD1 (6 bases). Germline V gene sequence: CDR1 MDHEN, CDR2 SYDVKM. The V and J ends lost 2 bases and 11 bases respectively, with 15 bases between them. The CDR3 covers 13 residues. Here the CDR3 DNA reads TGTGCCAGCAGTTTAGGGTCAGGGGCCCTGTACACCTTC. Its protein product is CASSLGSGALYTF.

This clone was counted a single time. The rearrangement joins TRBV28 to TRBJ1-1; unclear D gene. Germline V lookup: CDR1 MDHEN, CDR2 SYDVKM. V lost 6 bases and J lost 0, with 8 bases in between. The CDR3 spans 13 residues. The CDR3 nucleotides are TGTGCCAGCAGGAGGAACGTGAACACTGAAGCTTTCTTT. Translating it yields CASRRNVNTEAFF.

The chain recombines TRBV5-1 with TRBJ1-5, with D possibly being TRBD1 (5 bases). The CDR3 has 16 residues. CDR1 and CDR2 from the germline V gene are SGHRS and YFSETQ. Trimming shortened V by 0 bases and J by 5 bases, and 15 bases separated the two germline ends. CDR3 nucleotides: TGCGCCAGCAGCTTGGGGGGAGACAGTTTCGATCAGCCCCAGCATTTT. This sequence encodes CASSLGGDSFDQPQHF.

The chain links TRBV18 to TRBJ2-2; 13 bases are a match to TRBD2. With 6 bases clipped from V and 5 bases from J, the junction kept 12 bases outside the gene matches. Germline loops: CDR1 KGHSH, CDR2 LQKENI. The CDR3 is 18 residues long. The CDR3 here is CASSPGLAGAPGTGELFF. The CDR3 DNA sequence: TGTGCCAGCTCGCCCGGACTAGCGGGAGCCCCCGGGACCGGGGAGCTGTTTTTT.

For the CDR3, the DNA is TGTGCCAGCAGCTTGTCAGGAGCGGGAGGGCGTGCCTACGAGCAGTACTTC. Its protein product is CASSLSGAGGRAYEQYF. The rearrangement uses TRBV7-2 and TRBJ2-7; 10 positions agree with TRBD2. The CDR3 length is 17 residues. Per the germline V gene, CDR1 is SGHTA and CDR2 is FQGNSA. The junction had 10 bases not matched to a gene; V was cut back by 3 bases and J by 2 bases.

The CDR3 DNA sequence: TGCGCCAGCAGCTCGACTGTGAACTCCTACAATGAGCAGTTCTTC. The encoded protein is CASSSTVNSYNEQFF. The chain is built from TRBV5-1 and TRBJ2-1, with D uncertain. Germline V CDR1 and CDR2: SGHRS, YFSETQ. The germline V and J ends were trimmed by 3 bases and 0 bases, with 10 bases remaining between them. The CDR3 length is 15 residues. The complete variable domain, with remaining parts taken from reference TRBV5-1 and TRBJ2-1, reads KAGVTQTPRYLIKTRGQQVTLSCSPISGHRSVSWYQQTPGQGLQFLFEYFSETQRNKGNFPGRFSGRQFSNSRSEMNVSTLELGDSALYLCASSSTVNSYNEQFFGPGTRLTVL.

This clone was observed a single time. The genes are TRBV10-3 and TRBJ1-5; TRBD1 might be the D (5 bases). Germline CDR1 and CDR2: ENHRY and SYGVKD. Trimming took 6 bases from V and 8 from J, leaving 8 bases between them. This CDR3 region has 11 residues. CDR3 sequence: CAIRGGKPQHF. The CDR3 bases are TGTGCCATCAGGGGGGGTAAGCCCCAGCATTTT.

The chain is built from TRBV9 and TRBJ2-3; D is ambiguous. Per germline, CDR1 SGDLS and CDR2 YYNGEE. The CDR3 has 15 residues. Trimming took off 0 bases at V and 1 base at J, with 9 bases between the two ends. The CDR3 sequence: CASSVEPGGTDTQYF. CDR3 bases: TGTGCCAGCAGCGTAGAACCTGGGGGCACAGATACGCAGTATTTT.

This sequence joins TRBV7-2 and TRBJ2-2; no definite D call. This CDR3 is built from 14 residues. The ends were cut back, 2 bases at V and 5 bases at J, with 9 bases in the middle. Germline CDR1 reads SGHTA; CDR2 reads FQGNSA. CDR3 amino acids: CASSLTTGTGELFF. The CDR3 DNA follows: TGTGCCAGCAGCTTAACGACTGGGACCGGGGAGCTGTTTTTT.

The CDR3 loop is CASSHPGLAGRTDTQYF. The CDR3 DNA sequence: TGTGCCAGCAGCCACCCGGGACTAGCGGGAAGAACAGATACGCAGTATTTT. This chain links TRBV14 with TRBJ2-3; 13 bases fit TRBD2. Trimming at V came to 3 bases and at J to 3 bases, leaving 6 bases not matched to a gene. The CDR3 is 17 residues long. Germline V gives CDR1 SGHDN, CDR2 FVKESK.

The chain links TRBV11-2 to TRBJ2-5; either TRBD1 or TRBD2 may supply D (5 bases each). This CDR3 comprises 11 residues. From germline, CDR1 is SGHAT and CDR2 FQNNGV. With 8 bases removed from V and 5 bases from J, the gap between germline ends came to 9 bases. In DNA, the CDR3 is TGTGCCAGCGGTGGGACGGAGACCCAGTACTTC. This gives the protein CASGGTETQYF.

V is TRBV19 and J is TRBJ2-2; maybe TRBD1 (5 bases). There are 13 residues in the CDR3. Trimming took 10 bases from V and 5 from J, leaving 14 bases between them. Germline V CDR1 and CDR2: LNHDA, SQIVND (reference sequence). CDR3 sequence reads: CATLPRTTGELFF. The CDR3 bases are TGTGCCACCCTCCCCAGGACAACCGGGGAGCTGTTTTTT. Using reference TRBV19 and TRBJ2-2 for the parts outside the CDR3, the full variable domain is DGGITQSPKYLFRKEGQNVTLSCEQNLNHDAMYWYRQDPGQGLRLIYYSQIVNDFQKGDIAEGYSVSREKKESFPLTVTSAQKNPTAFYLCATLPRTTGELFFGEGSRLTVL.

The V and J genes are TRBV4-1 and TRBJ1-3, with D uncertain. V gave up 0 bases and J gave up 3 bases, with 9 bases separating them. CDR3 length: 15 residues. From germline, CDR1 is MGHRA and CDR2 YSYEKL. The DNA for the CDR3 is TGCGCCAGCAGCCAAGACCTGTCTGGTGGAAACACCATATATTTT. Protein: CASSQDLSGGNTIYF.

The V and J genes are TRBV7-3 and TRBJ2-3; 8 positions match TRBD1. The CDR3 totals 15 residues. J gave up 2 bases and V 5 bases, and 6 bases lay outside the gene matches. Per germline, CDR1 SGHTA and CDR2 FQGTGA. CDR3 nucleotide sequence: TGTGCCAGCAGCCCAGGACAGGGACACACAGATACGCAGTATTTT. Residues: CASSPGQGHTDTQYF.

Here the CDR3 reads CASQGSQETQYF. DNA for the CDR3: TGTGCCAGCCAAGGATCCCAAGAGACCCAGTACTTC. V is TRBV7-9 and J is TRBJ2-5; D not resolved. Germline V gene data show CDR1 as SEHNR and CDR2 as FQNEAQ (reference sequence). This CDR3 region has 12 residues. Trimming cost V 8 bases and J 1 base, with 8 bases left between them.

The V call is TRBV7-6, the J call TRBJ2-5, with 9 bases matching TRBD1. The CDR3 extends over 14 amino acids. J gave up 3 bases and V 5 bases, and 4 bases lay outside the gene matches. Germline-derived CDR1 and CDR2 are SGHVS and FNYEAQ. The CDR3 DNA reads TGTGCCAGCAGCCGCGGGACAGGGAAAGAGACCCAGTACTTC. This encodes CASSRGTGKETQYF.

The chain couples TRBV7-8 to TRBJ2-7; TRBD2 agrees at 7 bases. Germline V lookup: CDR1 SGHVS, CDR2 FQNEAQ. Trimming cost V 0 bases and J 4 bases; bases outside gene matches: 9. This CDR3 has 16 amino acids. The CDR3 loop reads CASSLARTSRRYEQYF. In DNA form, the CDR3 reads TGTGCCAGCAGCTTAGCCCGGACTAGTCGGAGATACGAGCAGTACTTC.

The sample holds one count of this clone. The chain carries TRBV6-6 and TRBJ1-5; D might be TRBD1 (6 bases). Germline CDR1 reads MNHNY; CDR2 reads SVGAGI (reference sequence). The CDR3 is 13 residues long. V was trimmed by 2 bases and J by 9 bases, leaving 11 bases between them. As DNA, the CDR3 is TGTGCCAGCAGTTACGGGGGGGCAAGGCCCCAGCATTTT. Protein: CASSYGGARPQHF.

The chain is built from TRBV28 and TRBJ2-1; possible D gene TRBD2, 6 bases. V lost 2 bases and J lost 6, with 14 bases in between. The CDR3 is 15 residues long. In germline, CDR1 is MDHEN, CDR2 SYDVKM. CDR3: CASSLRGSIGNEQFF. The DNA of the CDR3 is TGTGCCAGCAGTTTACGGGGGAGTATAGGCAATGAGCAGTTCTTC.